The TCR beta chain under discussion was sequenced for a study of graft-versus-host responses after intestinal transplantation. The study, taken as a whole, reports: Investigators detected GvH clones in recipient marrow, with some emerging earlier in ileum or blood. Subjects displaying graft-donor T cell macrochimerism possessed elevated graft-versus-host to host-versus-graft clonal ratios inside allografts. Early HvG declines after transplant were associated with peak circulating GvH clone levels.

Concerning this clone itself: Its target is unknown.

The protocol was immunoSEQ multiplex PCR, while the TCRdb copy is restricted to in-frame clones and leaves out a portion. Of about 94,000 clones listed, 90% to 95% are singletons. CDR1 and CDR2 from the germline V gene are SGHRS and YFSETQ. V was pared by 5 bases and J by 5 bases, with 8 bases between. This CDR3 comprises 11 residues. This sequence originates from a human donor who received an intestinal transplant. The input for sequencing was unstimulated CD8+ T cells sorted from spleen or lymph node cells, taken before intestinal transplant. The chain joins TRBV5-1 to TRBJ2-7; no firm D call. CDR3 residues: CASRLSNEQYF. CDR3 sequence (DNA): TGCGCCAGCAGGCTATCTAACGAGCAGTACTTC.